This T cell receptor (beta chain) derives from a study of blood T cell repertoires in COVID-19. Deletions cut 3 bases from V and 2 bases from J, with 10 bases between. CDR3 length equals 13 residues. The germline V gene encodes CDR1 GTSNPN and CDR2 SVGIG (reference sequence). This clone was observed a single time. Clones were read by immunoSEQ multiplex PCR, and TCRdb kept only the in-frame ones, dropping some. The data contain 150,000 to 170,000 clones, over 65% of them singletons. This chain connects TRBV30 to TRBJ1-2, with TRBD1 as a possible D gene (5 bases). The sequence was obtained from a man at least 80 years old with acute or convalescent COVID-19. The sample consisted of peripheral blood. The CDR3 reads CAWRGAGNYGYTF. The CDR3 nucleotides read TGTGCCTGGAGAGGGGCAGGGAACTATGGCTACACCTTC.